The rows below give T cell receptor beta chains drawn from one sample of a study of blood T cell repertoires in COVID-19. Measured with immunoSEQ multiplex PCR; TCRdb has only the in-frame clones, and not every one. The table shows about 100,000 clones, with more than 90% occurring only once. The sequencing input was peripheral blood. These receptors all stem from a man aged 65-85 years with acute or convalescent COVID-19. The CDR3 runs from the conserved cysteine through the conserved F or W. The D gene is left open where the match is weak. Clone size is given for some rows only: seen once, a few or many times, or a class if the clone is expanded.

>TRBD1|TRBV10-2|TRBJ1-6|once
CASRTGATAYSPLHF
>NA|TRBV3-1/TRBV3-2|TRBJ2-1|NA
CASSQEEVVGNEQFF
>NA|TRBV21-1|TRBJ2-5|once
CVYVELAVQETQYF
>TRBD1|TRBV27|TRBJ1-1|NA
CASRGQGTEAFF
>TRBD1|TRBV27|TRBJ2-7|NA
CASRAGTVTHEQYF
>TRBD1|TRBV24-1|TRBJ2-4|few
CATSDRDSKNIQYF
>NA|TRBV21-1|TRBJ1-1|NA
CASSTPGQGTPTEAFF
>TRBD2|TRBV27|TRBJ2-7|NA
CASSRGLADSYEQYF
>TRBD1|TRBV4-1|TRBJ2-1|NA
CASSQVMSLGQGAEEQFF
>NA|TRBV5-5|TRBJ2-7|NA
CASSWSTGADGEQYF
>NA|TRBV10-1|TRBJ2-7|few
CASSETGSYEQYF
>TRBD1|TRBV2|TRBJ1-5|NA
CASTVDRGTQPQHF
>NA|TRBV12-3/TRBV12-4|TRBJ2-7|NA
CASSHTGPEQYF
>TRBD1|TRBV5-1|TRBJ1-2|NA
CASSYDRGSKGYTF
>NA|TRBV3-1/TRBV3-2|TRBJ1-2|NA
CASSPSPNVMGYTF
>NA|TRBV7-3|TRBJ1-1|NA
CASSLRGGTTEAFF
>NA|TRBV7-2|TRBJ1-6|once
CASNPQGTHNSPLHF
>NA|TRBV5-4|TRBJ1-2|NA
CASSFQGLVGYTF
>NA|TRBV6-2/TRBV6-3|TRBJ1-5|NA
CASSRRGSGQPQHF
>NA|TRBV12-3/TRBV12-4|TRBJ1-1|NA
CASSLLLNTEAFF
>NA|TRBV19|TRBJ1-6|NA
CASSISPEGDNSPLHF
>NA|TRBV27|TRBJ1-1|once
CASTRMSAGNTEAFF
>TRBD2|TRBV19|TRBJ2-7|NA
CASSMTSGSYEQYF
>TRBD1|TRBV6-5|TRBJ1-6|NA
CASRTGPANSPLHF
>TRBD1|TRBV6-7|TRBJ1-6|NA
CASSYSRDRGQESPLHF
>NA|TRBV27|TRBJ1-2|NA
CASKGGLNYGYTF
>TRBD2|TRBV4-3|TRBJ2-1|once
CASSPGEGRNEQFF
>NA|TRBV27|TRBJ2-7|NA
CASSLIAGYEQYF
>NA|TRBV11-3|TRBJ2-1|NA
CASSFAAIYNEQFF
>TRBD1|TRBV19|TRBJ1-2|NA
CASSPGQGWGYTF
>TRBD1|TRBV4-1|TRBJ1-6|NA
CASSQVPREAGGSPLHF
>NA|TRBV9|TRBJ1-6|NA
CASSALPRGSYNSPLHF
>TRBD2|TRBV5-4|TRBJ2-1|NA
CASSSQGGRYNEQFF
>TRBD2|TRBV4-2|TRBJ2-1|NA
CASSQVEASGGPSSYNEQFF
>TRBD2|TRBV11-2|TRBJ2-1|NA
CASTSGTGNEQFF
>TRBD1|TRBV7-2|TRBJ1-3|NA
CASSFGQGGTGNTIYF
>NA|TRBV19|TRBJ2-1|NA
CASSIDSGSLKEQFF